The 10 T cell receptor beta chains below all came from one sample that was sequenced in a study of shared clonotypes between healthy human individuals (dated by TCRdb to about 2020). Library preparation employed the immunoSEQ multiplex PCR assay. The table comes from immuneACCESS by way of TCRdb, which keeps in-frame sequences with V and J called. Part of the clones is missing from these tables; in studies checked, under half for an unresolved V gene and the rest for unknown reasons. The sample table records 450,000 or so clones; more than 70% of these occur just once. The ten largest clones add up to around 12% of the sample. What was sequenced was PBMCs. All receptors derive from a woman between 40 and 50 years old in good health. Some clones in this sample may be carry-over from other donors' samples.

In its sample, this clone was seen a few times. This chain joins TRBV18 and TRBJ2-7; D remains ambiguous. Germline CDR1 KGHSH, CDR2 LQKENI. V lost 0 bases to trimming and J lost 4 bases, with 7 bases between them. The CDR3 extends over 13 amino acids. The CDR3 region is CASSPPSGYEQYF. CDR3 in DNA: TGTGCCAGCTCACCACCGTCCGGGTACGAGCAGTACTTC.

V gene TRBV4-1 combines with J gene TRBJ2-3; 8 bases line up with TRBD1. The V and J ends lost 0 bases and 0 bases, in that order; junction bases with no gene match: 20. This CDR3 contains 22 residues. Germline CDR1 is MGHRA and CDR2 is YSYEKL. The CDR3 loop reads CASSQDWTRGRLPASSTDTQYF. In nucleotides, the CDR3 is TGCGCCAGCAGCCAAGATTGGACCAGGGGGCGCCTCCCGGCTTCTAGCACAGATACGCAGTATTTT.

Notes on this clone: It differs at one base from a far larger clone, so likely a read error. Distinct nucleotide sequences in the sample also encode this CDR3. The chain joins TRBV30 to TRBJ2-1; unclear D gene. The germline V gene has CDR1 GTSNPN and CDR2 SVGIG (reference sequence). CDR3 length: 12 amino acids. CDR3 in DNA: TGTGCATGGAGTGTACGGAACAATGAGCAGTTCTTC. The encoded protein is CAWSVRNNEQFF. Drawing the rest from reference TRBV30 and TRBJ2-1, the complete variable domain is SQTIHQWPATLVQPVGSPLSLECTVEGTSNPNLYWYRQAAGRGLQLLFYSVGIGQISSEVPQNLSASRPQDRQFILSSKKLLLSDSGFYLCAWSVRNNEQFFGPGTRLTVL.

The rearrangement links TRBV5-6 to TRBJ1-5; possibly TRBD1 for D (5 bases). The CDR3 runs to 14 residues. Germline CDR1 and CDR2: SGHDT and YYEEEE. The ends were cut back, 2 bases at V and 6 bases at J, with 12 bases in the middle. CDR3 sequence (DNA): TGTGCCAGCAGCTTTGGAGGGCAGGGTCAGCCCCAGCATTTT. It is translated as CASSFGGQGQPQHF.

This clone was seen just once. The CDR3 sequence: CSARLVSEQYF. The CDR3 nucleotides read TGCAGTGCTAGATTAGTATCCGAGCAGTACTTC. This rearrangement joins TRBV20-1 to TRBJ2-7; no reliable D call. The CDR3 is 11 amino acids. Germline loops: CDR1 DFQATT, CDR2 SNEGSKA (reference sequence). V lost 2 bases and J 6 bases, leaving 8 bases between the germline ends.

This clone was detected a few times. This rearrangement joins TRBV30 to TRBJ2-7; D is unresolved. With 6 bases removed from V and 5 bases from J, the gap between germline ends came to 8 bases. There are 10 residues in the CDR3. Germline CDR1 and CDR2: GTSNPN and SVGIG (reference sequence). CDR3 sequence reads: CACAQNEQYF. The CDR3 coding sequence is TGTGCCTGCGCCCAAAACGAGCAGTACTTC.

The chain links TRBV2 to TRBJ1-5, with a tentative D call TRBD1 (5 bases). This CDR3 has 13 residues. Germline CDR1 and CDR2: SNHLY and FYNNEI. V was trimmed by 6 bases and J by 6 bases, leaving 12 bases between them. The CDR3 spells CASRGEGVQPQHF. The DNA of the CDR3 is TGTGCCAGCAGGGGGGAGGGTGTTCAGCCCCAGCATTTT.

The chain couples TRBV10-3 to TRBJ1-1; D is ambiguous. Germline CDR1 ENHRY, CDR2 SYGVKD. The CDR3 loop spans 12 amino acids. V was cut by 3 bases and J by 6 bases, with 8 bases left in between. DNA for the CDR3: TGTGCCATCAGTGATGTACCCCCTGAAGCTTTCTTT. Protein sequence: CAISDVPPEAFF.

As regards this clone: A much larger clone sits a single nucleotide away, making a read error possible. The chain recombines TRBV30 with TRBJ1-3, with a possible D match to TRBD1 (5 bases). Trimming removed 2 bases from V and 9 bases from J, with 8 bases in between. CDR1 and CDR2 from the germline V gene are GTSNPN and SVGIG (reference sequence). There are 11 residues in the CDR3. The CDR3 region is CAWSLRGTIYF. In nucleotides, the CDR3 is TGTGCCTGGAGTCTGAGGGGCACCATATATTTT.

This chain connects TRBV27 to TRBJ2-7; 9 nucleotides match TRBD2. The V and J ends lost 5 bases and 3 bases, in that order; junction bases with no gene match: 5. The CDR3 is 14 amino acids. Germline V lookup: CDR1 MNHEY, CDR2 SMNVEV (reference sequence). The CDR3 sequence is CASSTGLALYEQYF. The CDR3 DNA reads TGTGCCAGCAGTACGGGACTAGCACTCTACGAGCAGTACTTC.